Shown below are 14 T cell receptor beta chains from a single sample sequenced in a study of breast tumors, draining lymph nodes, adjacent tissues. TCRdb re-called the multiplex PCR reads through MiXCR, storing one row per CDR3 protein. The data show about 140,000 distinct CDR3 sequences, with 32% seen just once and about 2.5% held by the top ten. The lymph nodes were axillary draining lymph nodes from breast cancer patients. Input material: axillary lymph node tissue. Receptor source: a female donor with breast cancer. Some clones in this sample may be carry-over from other donors' samples.

At least ten counts were recorded for this clonotype. The rearrangement uses TRBV11-2 and TRBJ2-1, with 7 bases lining up with TRBD1. This CDR3 comprises 17 residues. Germline CDR1 SGHAT, CDR2 FQNNGV. Germline trimming cut 7 bases from V and 2 bases from J; bases unmatched to any gene: 14. The chain's CDR3 is CASNRRSSTGAYNEQFF. CDR3 nucleotides: TGTGCCAGCAACCGTAGAAGTTCCACAGGGGCCTACAATGAGCAGTTCTTC.

This clonotype came up many times. The rearrangement uses TRBV7-6 and TRBJ2-6; TRBD1 aligns across 7 bases. Germline V lookup: CDR1 SGHVS, CDR2 FNYEAQ. V trimming: 2 bases; J trimming: 1 base; junction bases outside the gene matches: 2. The CDR3 extends over 16 amino acids. The CDR3 loop is CASSLSQGSGANVLTF. The CDR3 DNA sequence: TGTGCCAGCAGCTTATCACAGGGGTCTGGGGCCAACGTCCTGACTTTC.

The chain joins TRBV5-4 to TRBJ2-1, with D possibly TRBD1 on 7 matching bases. The germline V gene has CDR1 SGHNT and CDR2 YYREEE (reference sequence). The CDR3 covers 15 residues. Trimming took off 4 bases at V and 9 bases at J, with 20 bases between the two ends. The CDR3 loop is CASSPGGQSHSEQFF. CDR3 in DNA: TGTGCCAGCAGCCCCGGGGGACAGTCTCACAGTGAGCAGTTCTTC.

This clonotype has a count of ten or more. The V and J genes are TRBV7-9 and TRBJ2-2; D ambiguous. The germline CDR1 and CDR2 sequences are SEHNR and FQNEAQ (reference sequence). The CDR3 has 13 amino acids. V dropped 1 base and J dropped 4 bases, with 4 bases sitting between them. DNA for the CDR3: TGTGCCAGCAGCTTAGAGACCACCGGGGAGCTGTTTTTT. Its translation: CASSLETTGELFF.

The chain carries TRBV3-1 and TRBJ1-1, with D hard to call. The germline CDR1 and CDR2 sequences are LGHDT and YNNKEL (reference sequence). The CDR3 loop spans 14 amino acids. With 4 bases removed from V and 3 bases from J, the gap between germline ends came to 12 bases. CDR3 sequence reads: CASSPSGLDTEAFF. The CDR3, as DNA: TGTGCCAGCAGCCCAAGCGGACTGGACACTGAAGCTTTCTTT.

This clonotype was picked up many times. This chain uses TRBV6-6 with TRBJ1-2; tentative D call: TRBD1 (6 bases). CDR3 length: 12 amino acids. V lost 7 bases to trimming and J lost 6 bases, with 12 bases between them. Germline CDR1 MNHNY, CDR2 SVGAGI (reference sequence). The CDR3 region has the DNA TGTGCCAGCACCTTACAGGGAAATGGCTACACCTTC. Its protein product is CASTLQGNGYTF.

J is TRBJ2-2 and V is TRBV24-1; 9 bases line up with TRBD2. The germline CDR1 and CDR2 sequences are KGHDR and SFDVKD. CDR3 length: 17 residues. With V trimmed by 5 bases and J by 6 bases, 12 bases remained unmatched. The CDR3 DNA reads TGTGCCACCAGTGCCGCCGAGGGTAGCGGGGGAGCCGGGGAGCTGTTTTTT. Translation gives CATSAAEGSGGAGELFF.

This clonotype showed up just a few times. A single base separates this from a much larger clone, so it may be a read error. The chain has TRBV9 and TRBJ1-6; D unclear. The CDR3 sequence is 16 residues long. The germline V gene encodes CDR1 SGDLS and CDR2 YYNGEE. CDR3 nucleotides: TGTACCAGCAGCGTAGAACCGGGCTTACAAAATTCACCCCTCCGCTTT. The encoded protein is CTSSVEPGLQNSPLRF.

The chain is built from TRBV19 and TRBJ1-4; tentatively, D is TRBD1 (5 bases). This CDR3 is 15 amino acids long. Germline values: CDR1 LNHDA, CDR2 SQIVND (reference sequence). The V end was cut by 7 bases, the J end by 4 bases, with 16 bases between. The CDR3 is CASTTGDSLNEKLFF. CDR3 nucleotides: TGTGCCAGTACCACGGGTGACAGCCTTAATGAAAAACTGTTTTTT.

This clonotype was recorded only once. The V gene is TRBV29-1, the J gene TRBJ2-5; 7 nucleotides agree with TRBD2. Germline lookup yields CDR1 SQVTM and CDR2 ANQGSEA. J lost 5 bases, V lost 7 bases, and 4 bases had no gene match. There are 11 residues in the CDR3. The CDR3 reads CSGGGSETQYF. CDR3 coding DNA: TGCAGCGGGGGAGGGAGCGAGACCCAGTACTTC.

This clonotype was found many times. A much bigger clone sits one base away, suggesting this may be a read error. The rearrangement links TRBV12-3 or TRBV12-4 to TRBJ2-7; 7 bases are shared with TRBD1. Germline trimming cut 5 bases from V and 6 bases from J; bases unmatched to any gene: 7. CDR3 length: 13 residues. In DNA, the CDR3 is TGTGCCAGCAGTCACCAGTACAGGGGCGAGCAGTACTTC. Encoded protein: CASSHQYRGEQYF.

The sample holds many counts of this clonotype. V gene TRBV6-5 combines with J gene TRBJ2-7; the D gene is possibly TRBD2 (6 bases). This CDR3 is built from 12 residues. Trimming removed 6 bases from V and 7 bases from J, with 13 bases in between. The germline CDR1 and CDR2 sequences are MNHEY and SVGAGI. The CDR3 spells CASSSNAGEQYV. The CDR3 DNA reads TGTGCCAGCAGCTCTAACGCGGGGGAGCAGTACGTC.

This chain links TRBV6-5 with TRBJ1-2; perhaps TRBD1 as D (5 bases). The CDR3 runs 13 residues. Deletions cut 2 bases from V and 8 bases from J, with 12 bases between. Germline V lookup: CDR1 MNHEY, CDR2 SVGAGI. CDR3 DNA sequence: TGTGCCAGCAGTTACGGGGGGATAGAGGGCTACACCTTC. This sequence encodes CASSYGGIEGYTF.

In this sample, this clonotype turned up a few times. CDR3 sequence reads: CSATTGGSEKLFF. CDR3 nucleotides: TGCAGTGCTACGACAGGGGGCAGTGAAAAACTGTTTTTT. This sequence joins TRBV20-1 and TRBJ1-4, with 10 bases that match TRBD1. Germline CDR1 DFQATT, CDR2 SNEGSKA (reference sequence). J gave up 7 bases and V 4 bases, and 3 bases lay outside the gene matches. The CDR3 spans 13 residues.